This is a list of T cell receptor beta chains from one sample in a study of shared clonotypes between healthy human individuals. TCRdb keeps only in-frame clones here, not all; method: immunoSEQ multiplex PCR. This sample has about 1.1 million clones; around 78% occur once, and the top ten carry around 0.47%. Sequenced input: memory CD4+ T cells from PBMCs. The receptors here all came from a man aged 18 to 30 in good health. Some clones in this sample may be carry-over from other donors' samples. The CDR3 runs from the conserved cysteine through the conserved F or W. The D gene is left open where the match is weak. Expanded clones get a size class; other rows say once, few or many, or leave the size out.

size: NA; J: TRBJ2-7; V: TRBV28; D: TRBD1; DNA: TGTGCCAGCACCCAAGCTGAGACAGGGCTCTACGAGCAGTACTTC; CDR3: CASTQAETGLYEQYF
size: NA; J: TRBJ2-2; V: TRBV5-1; D: TRBD2; DNA: TGCGCCAGCCGCCCCCCGGGAGGGAGGACCGGGGAGCTGTTTTTT; CDR3: CASRPPGGRTGELFF
size: NA; J: TRBJ2-1; V: TRBV11-3; D: TRBD2; DNA: TGTGCCAGCAGCAAAGATAGCGGGAGGGCCGCCAATGAGCAGTTCTTC; CDR3: CASSKDSGRAANEQFF
size: NA; J: TRBJ1-5; V: TRBV28; D: TRBD1; DNA: TGTGCCAGCATCGGGACAGGGAAGGGGAAGGGCAATCAGCCCCAGCATTTT; CDR3: CASIGTGKGKGNQPQHF
size: NA; J: TRBJ2-5; V: TRBV2; D: NA; DNA: TGTGCCAGCAGTCCTACTGTCCCGGGAAAAGGGGCCCAGTACTTC; CDR3: CASSPTVPGKGAQYF
size: NA; J: TRBJ1-1; V: TRBV15; D: NA; DNA: TGTGCCACCAGCAGAAGGATCGGGTTCACTGAAGCTTTCTTT; CDR3: CATSRRIGFTEAFF
size: few; J: TRBJ2-2; V: TRBV7-3; D: NA; DNA: TGTGCCAGCAGCTTACAATCCACCGGGGAGCTGTTTTTT; CDR3: CASSLQSTGELFF
size: NA; J: TRBJ2-1; V: TRBV9; D: TRBD2; DNA: TGTGCCAGCAGCCACGGACTAGCGGGTCCGAGCTCCTACAATGAGCAGTTCTTC; CDR3: CASSHGLAGPSSYNEQFF
size: NA; J: TRBJ1-2; V: TRBV7-3; D: NA; DNA: TGTGCCAGCAGCTTAACGGGTTTTGGTGGCTACACCTTC; CDR3: CASSLTGFGGYTF
size: NA; J: TRBJ1-3; V: TRBV7-8; D: NA; DNA: TGTGCCAGCACGGCGGGAGCCTCTGGAAACACCATATATTTT; CDR3: CASTAGASGNTIYF
size: NA; J: TRBJ2-3; V: TRBV25-1; D: NA; DNA: TGTGCCAGCAGGGAATGGGATACGCAGTATTTT; CDR3: CASREWDTQYF
size: NA; J: TRBJ2-2; V: TRBV5-6; D: TRBD1; DNA: TGTGCCAGCAGCTTGGACAGGGGGCTGGCCGGGGAGCTGTTTTTT; CDR3: CASSLDRGLAGELFF
size: NA; J: TRBJ1-4; V: TRBV7-9; D: TRBD1; DNA: TGTGCCAGCAGCTCTGGCGGGACAGGGATTATTGGTGCTAATGAAAAACTGTTTTTT; CDR3: CASSSGGTGIIGANEKLFF
size: NA; J: TRBJ1-1; V: TRBV5-1; D: NA; DNA: TGCGCCAGCAGCCCTCAGGGGCTTGGGACTGAAGCTTTCTTT; CDR3: CASSPQGLGTEAFF
size: NA; J: TRBJ2-2; V: TRBV29-1; D: TRBD1; DNA: TGCAGCGTTTGGTACAGGGGGATTAACACCGGGGAGCTGTTTTTT; CDR3: CSVWYRGINTGELFF
size: NA; J: TRBJ1-1; V: TRBV9; D: NA; DNA: TGTGCCAGCAGCGTACATCAGAACACTGAAGCTTTCTTT; CDR3: CASSVHQNTEAFF
size: NA; J: TRBJ2-7; V: TRBV6-6; D: NA; DNA: TGTGCCAGCAGTGGCGGGACCCCCTACGAGCAGTACTTC; CDR3: CASSGGTPYEQYF
size: NA; J: TRBJ2-5; V: TRBV29-1; D: NA; DNA: TGCAGCGTTGAGGCGGGCGGGACAGAGACCCAGTACTTC; CDR3: CSVEAGGTETQYF
size: NA; J: TRBJ2-7; V: TRBV7-2; D: NA; DNA: TGTGCCAGCAGCTTGCAGGTTCCCTCCTACGAGCAGTACTTC; CDR3: CASSLQVPSYEQYF
size: NA; J: TRBJ2-3; V: TRBV5-1; D: NA; DNA: TGCGCCAGCAGCTCAGCGGACTCAAGAGATACGCAGTATTTT; CDR3: CASSSADSRDTQYF
size: few; J: TRBJ1-2; V: TRBV2; D: NA; DNA: TGTGCCAGCAGTGAAGGGGTAGTCGCCGGCTACACCTTC; CDR3: CASSEGVVAGYTF
size: NA; J: TRBJ1-1; V: TRBV16; D: NA; DNA: TGTGCCAGCAGCCAATACGGGGGTCTCACTGAAGCTTTCTTT; CDR3: CASSQYGGLTEAFF
size: few; J: TRBJ1-5; V: TRBV29-1; D: NA; DNA: TGCAGCGTTGGGTCAGATACGTATAGCAATCAGCCCCAGCATTTT; CDR3: CSVGSDTYSNQPQHF
size: few; J: TRBJ1-4; V: TRBV2; D: NA; DNA: TGTGCCAGCAGTGAAGCGAAGGCCTTCAGGGAAAAACTGTTTTTT; CDR3: CASSEAKAFREKLFF
size: NA; J: TRBJ1-2; V: TRBV28; D: NA; DNA: TGTGCCAGCAGTTTACCGACAGGTCACGGCTATGGCTACACCTTC; CDR3: CASSLPTGHGYGYTF
size: NA; J: TRBJ1-3; V: TRBV6-5; D: TRBD1; DNA: TGTGCCAGCAGTTCCTTCGACAGGGGGCGAGGAAACACCATATATTTT; CDR3: CASSSFDRGRGNTIYF
size: once; J: TRBJ2-7; V: TRBV27; D: NA; DNA: TGTGCCAGCAGTTTTCGCAGGACCAACGGTAACGAGCAGTACTTC; CDR3: CASSFRRTNGNEQYF
size: few; J: TRBJ2-3; V: TRBV7-8; D: NA; DNA: TGTGCCAGCAGCTTAGGGAGGAGCACAGATACGCAGTATTTT; CDR3: CASSLGRSTDTQYF